Listed here is a single T cell receptor beta chain. Its antigen remains unknown. The sample belongs to a study of T cells after yellow fever vaccination. The CDR3 consists of 16 residues. V dropped 5 bases and J dropped 3 bases, with 20 bases sitting between them. Study results and limitations: From the bulk population, abundant clonotypes could contaminate and appear within FACS-sorted repertoires.

MiXCR, run by TCRdb on the 5' RACE reads, gives a single entry per CDR3 protein. Of fewer than 350,000 distinct CDR3 sequences in the sample, 8.7% were seen once. Sample: PBMCs, taken on the day of the first yellow fever vaccination. The rearrangement links TRBV12-3 or TRBV12-4 to TRBJ2-7; D not resolved. The sequence came from a man aged 18 to 29 who received the YFV17D yellow fever vaccine. This chain's CDR3 is CASSRSRALWGYEQYF. The CDR3 DNA reads TGTGCCAGCAGTAGGTCTCGGGCCTTATGGGGCTACGAGCAGTACTTC.